This T cell receptor (beta chain) was identified during a study of cytomegalovirus exposure and HLA in healthy donors. Study-wide background: Around 80 million unique TCR sequences came from HLA-typed donors in an early release. Study-level points and caveats: A later analysis found common viral pathogens apparently linked to several of the most significant clusters. Clonal expansion, a later analysis showed, was greater in HLA-associated TCR beta chains than in equally common others.

Amplification used 60 Vbeta primers and 13 Jbeta primers. Clones were read by immunoSEQ multiplex PCR, and TCRdb kept only the in-frame ones, dropping some. The table includes 100,000 to 150,000 clones, 77% detected once. The V and J ends lost 6 bases and 5 bases respectively, with 14 bases between them. The CDR3 totals 13 residues. Germline V CDR1 and CDR2: ENHRY, SYGVKD. Points on this clone: No antigen is known for it.

Input material: PBMCs. This sequence was found in a male donor in good health and CMV-seropositive. The chain couples TRBV10-3 to TRBJ2-7; a weak D match, TRBD1 (5 bases). The CDR3 nucleotides read TGTGCCATCAGAGACAGTTCCGGGCACGAGCAGTACTTC. Residues: CAIRDSSGHEQYF.